These 6 T cell receptor beta chains came from one sample sequenced in a study of shared clonotypes between healthy human individuals. Some clones are missing from TCRdb's copy, which holds only in-frame ones; the method was immunoSEQ multiplex PCR. The sample contains about 2,100,000 clones, 93% of which appear only once. The naive CD8 subset, CD45RO-negative cells positively selected for CCR7, excluded terminally differentiated effector memory CD45RA+ cells. Material for sequencing was naive CD8+ T cells from PBMCs. These receptors were obtained from a young man in good health. Some clones in this sample may be carry-over from other donors' samples.

The chain joins TRBV10-3 to TRBJ2-7; D might be TRBD1 (5 bases). V shed 0 bases and J shed 7 bases, with 13 bases lying between them. Per germline, CDR1 ENHRY and CDR2 SYGVKD. This CDR3 has 14 residues. The CDR3 coding sequence is TGTGCCATCAGTGAGTCCAAGTTCAGGGATGAGCAGTACTTC. It translates to CAISESKFRDEQYF.

Regarding this clone: This specimen includes other DNA sequences encoding the same CDR3. The chain employs TRBV29-1 and TRBJ2-1, with no clear D. Trimming cost V 0 bases and J 4 bases, with 4 bases left between them. The CDR3 spans 12 residues. Germline V gene sequence: CDR1 SQVTM, CDR2 ANQGSEA. CDR3 in DNA: TGCAGCGTTGAAGACCGTTACAATGAGCAGTTCTTC. Translated: CSVEDRYNEQFF.

This rearrangement joins TRBV9 to TRBJ2-1, with 10 bases aligning to TRBD2. CDR1 and CDR2 from the germline V gene are SGDLS and YYNGEE. The trim removed 4 bases at V and 5 bases at J, leaving 3 bases unmatched. The CDR3 sequence is 14 residues long. The DNA of the CDR3 is TGTGCCAGCAGCCCTACTAGCGGGAACAATGAGCAGTTCTTC. Amino acid sequence: CASSPTSGNNEQFF.

This chain joins TRBV7-9 and TRBJ2-7; D is possibly TRBD2 (5 bases). CDR3 length equals 14 residues. Germline values: CDR1 SEHNR, CDR2 FQNEAQ (reference sequence). Trimming cost V 4 bases and J 3 bases, with 13 bases left between them. The CDR3 DNA reads TGTGCCAGCAGCTCCCCGGGATGGGGCTACGAGCAGTACTTC. As protein: CASSSPGWGYEQYF.

This rearrangement joins TRBV10-3 to TRBJ2-7, with D possibly TRBD1 on 6 matching bases. The CDR3 is made up of 15 amino acids. The germline V gene encodes CDR1 ENHRY and CDR2 SYGVKD. Trimming left V 7 bases short and J 0 bases short, with 16 bases between. The CDR3 is CAITVRDKSSYEQYF. In nucleotides, the CDR3 is TGTGCCATCACCGTCCGGGACAAGAGCTCCTACGAGCAGTACTTC.

V gene TRBV11-2 combines with J gene TRBJ2-7; D is uncertain. The V end lost 7 bases, the J end lost 2 bases, and 15 bases lay between the germline ends. CDR3 length equals 14 residues. CDR1 and CDR2 from the germline V gene are SGHAT and FQNNGV. This CDR3 reads CASTSEAGAYEQYF. The DNA for the CDR3 is TGTGCCAGCACCTCGGAAGCTGGAGCCTACGAGCAGTACTTC.